Listed here are 6 T cell receptor beta chains from one sample, sequenced in a study of shared clonotypes between healthy human individuals. Selected positively for CCR7 and CD45RO-negative, naive CD8 cells excluded terminally differentiated effector memory CD45RA+ cells. Using immunoSEQ multiplex PCR, the repertoire was profiled, and TCRdb retains in-frame clones only, with some absent. The top ten hold around 1.2% of the sample, which has about 2 million clones, roughly 95% seen once. The sample consisted of naive CD8+ T cells sorted from blood. The receptors derive from a man aged 18 to 35 in good health.

The CDR3 DNA reads as TGTGCCAGCAGCCGTATACTAGCGGGAAAAGAGACCCAGTACTTC. Amino acid sequence: CASSRILAGKETQYF. This sequence joins TRBV5-6 and TRBJ2-5, with 10 bases identical to TRBD2. Trimming removed 4 bases from V and 3 bases from J; junction bases left unmatched: 6. This CDR3 is 15 amino acids long. The germline V gene encodes CDR1 SGHDT and CDR2 YYEEEE.

This chain joins TRBV9 and TRBJ2-2; D is unresolved. This CDR3 spans 13 amino acids. CDR1 is SGDLS and CDR2 is YYNGEE in the germline V gene. Trimming removed 0 bases from V and 5 bases from J, with 5 bases in between. In nucleotides, the CDR3 is TGTGCCAGCAGCGTAGATGAAACCGGGGAGCTGTTTTTT. Protein sequence: CASSVDETGELFF.

A remark on this clone: Other DNA sequences in the same sample also yield this CDR3. The CDR3 DNA is TGTGCCAGCAGCCCCGGGACAGGGGTCCACGAGCAGTACTTC. Residues: CASSPGTGVHEQYF. This chain connects TRBV5-6 to TRBJ2-7; 10 bases match TRBD1. V shed 4 bases and J 5 bases; nucleotides not matched to a gene: 6. Germline assignment: CDR1 SGHDT and CDR2 YYEEEE. The CDR3 covers 14 residues.

This clone was detected only once. This chain connects TRBV15 to TRBJ1-2; possible D gene TRBD1, 5 bases. V was clipped by 5 bases and J by 6 bases, with 13 bases between them. This CDR3 is 13 amino acids long. The germline gives CDR1 LNHNV, CDR2 YYDKDF (reference sequence). CDR3 loop: CATSPARGDGYTF. In nucleotides, the CDR3 is TGTGCCACCAGCCCGGCCCGAGGGGATGGCTACACCTTC.

The CDR3 nucleotides are TGTGCCAGCAGTCCGACAGGCTCTAACTATGGCTACACCTTC. This encodes CASSPTGSNYGYTF. The rearrangement links TRBV9 to TRBJ1-2; possibly TRBD1 for D (6 bases). The CDR3 runs 14 residues. Trimming cost V 5 bases and J 0 bases, with 11 bases left between them. Looked up from germline, CDR1 is SGDLS and CDR2 is YYNGEE.

V usage is TRBV7-9 and J usage is TRBJ2-7, with 9 bases aligning to TRBD1. From germline, CDR1 is SEHNR and CDR2 FQNEAQ (reference sequence). CDR3 length equals 16 residues. The junction had 11 bases not matched to a gene; V was cut back by 5 bases and J by 3 bases. CDR3 protein: CASSSVRTGAFYEQYF. The CDR3 nucleotides read TGTGCCAGCAGCAGCGTGAGGACAGGGGCCTTCTACGAGCAGTACTTC.